What follows are 21 T cell receptor beta chains derived from one specimen sequenced in a study of cytomegalovirus exposure and HLA in healthy donors. The study ran its PCR with 60 Vbeta and 13 Jbeta primers. Clones were read by immunoSEQ multiplex PCR, and TCRdb kept only the in-frame ones, dropping some. The data contain some 190,000 clones, more than 70% of them seen just once; the ten biggest clones take up around 1.4%. Input material: PBMCs. The receptors here all came from a girl between 10 and 17 years old in good health and CMV-seropositive.

The rearrangement joins TRBV2 to TRBJ2-3, with 9 bases lining up with TRBD2. This CDR3 has 14 amino acids. CDR1 and CDR2 (germline): SNHLY, FYNNEI. Losses at the gene ends were 7 bases for V and 10 bases for J; bases not matched to a gene: 12. The CDR3 here is CASTRGREGGSQYF. The DNA of the CDR3 is TGTGCCAGCACCCGAGGGCGGGAGGGGGGTTCGCAGTATTTT. Filled out from reference TRBV2 and TRBJ2-3, the complete variable domain reads EPEVTQTPSHQVTQMGQEVILRCVPISNHLYFYWYRQILGQKVEFLVSFYNNEISEKSEIFDDQFSVERPDGSNFTLKIRSTKLEDSAMYFCASTRGREGGSQYFGPGTRLTVL.

This clone was seen only once. The chain has TRBV7-2 and TRBJ1-6, with 7 bases lining up with TRBD1. The junction had 4 bases not matched to a gene; V was cut back by 1 base and J by 10 bases. Germline V CDR1 and CDR2: SGHTA, FQGNSA. This CDR3 contains 14 residues. The DNA of the CDR3 is TGTGCCAGCAGCTTAGTAGGGGGCGAATCACCCCTCCACTTT. Its translation: CASSLVGGESPLHF.

The genes are TRBV10-3 and TRBJ1-2, with 7 bases matching TRBD1. The CDR3 spans 14 residues. Losses at the gene ends were 5 bases for V and 1 base for J; bases not matched to a gene: 4. The germline CDR1 and CDR2 sequences are ENHRY and SYGVKD. In DNA form, the CDR3 reads TGTGCCATCAGTACCCGGGACAGTAACTATGGCTACACCTTC. Its translation is CAISTRDSNYGYTF.

The rearrangement links TRBV4-3 to TRBJ2-3, with 7 nucleotides matching TRBD2. This CDR3 is built from 17 residues. CDR1 LGHNA and CDR2 YSLEER come from the germline V gene. Germline trimming cut 0 bases from V and 0 bases from J; bases unmatched to any gene: 6. In nucleotides, the CDR3 is TGCGCCAGCAGCCAAGATGGGACTACCTCTAGCACAGATACGCAGTATTTT. It yields the protein CASSQDGTTSSTDTQYF.

This clone was picked up one time. The chain couples TRBV7-9 to TRBJ1-2; D perhaps matches TRBD1 (5 bases). V lost 5 bases to trimming and J lost 8 bases, with 15 bases between them. CDR3 size: 13 residues. Germline CDR1 SEHNR, CDR2 FQNEAQ (reference sequence). CDR3 DNA: TGTGCCAGCAGCGGCAGACAGCCTGAAGGCTACACCTTC. Amino acids: CASSGRQPEGYTF.

The chain has TRBV12-5 and TRBJ1-1; tentative D call: TRBD1 (6 bases). The V gene's germline CDR1 is LGHNT and CDR2 FRNRAP. The length of the CDR3 is 14 residues. With 5 bases removed from V and 5 bases from J, the gap between germline ends came to 15 bases. This chain's CDR3 is CASGLQGKGTEAFF. CDR3 in DNA: TGTGCTAGTGGTCTCCAGGGGAAGGGGACTGAAGCTTTCTTT.

The CDR3 reads CASSPTSGRYNEQFF. The DNA of the CDR3 is TGTGCCAGCAGCCCGACTAGCGGGAGGTACAATGAGCAGTTCTTC. V is TRBV9 and J is TRBJ2-1; 13 bases align to TRBD2. The CDR3 sequence is 15 residues long. Trimming removed 4 bases from V and 4 bases from J; junction bases left unmatched: 2. Germline V gene sequence: CDR1 SGDLS, CDR2 YYNGEE. The whole variable domain, remainder taken from reference TRBV9 and TRBJ2-1, is DSGVTQTPKHLITATGQRVTLRCSPRSGDLSVYWYQQSLDQGLQFLIQYYNGEERAKGNILERFSAQQFPDLHSELNLSSLELGDSALYFCASSPTSGRYNEQFFGPGTRLTVL.

The chain uses TRBV27 and TRBJ1-5; tentative D call: TRBD1 (5 bases). This CDR3 spans 13 amino acids. The germline V gene encodes CDR1 MNHEY and CDR2 SMNVEV (reference sequence). The V end lost 4 bases, the J end lost 5 bases, and 9 bases lay between the germline ends. CDR3 region: CASSWGSHQPQHF. CDR3 nucleotide sequence: TGTGCCAGCAGTTGGGGCAGCCATCAGCCCCAGCATTTT.

The CDR3 reads CAWTPGRGEQFF. CDR3 DNA: TGTGCCTGGACCCCGGGGAGGGGTGAGCAGTTCTTC. The chain recombines TRBV30 with TRBJ2-1; TRBD2 aligns across 7 bases. Germline loops: CDR1 GTSNPN, CDR2 SVGIG (reference sequence). V gave up 4 bases and J gave up 9 bases; unmatched junction bases: 6. The length of the CDR3 is 12 residues. The entire variable domain, with the rest obtained from reference TRBV30 and TRBJ2-1, is as follows: SQTIHQWPATLVQPVGSPLSLECTVEGTSNPNLYWYRQAAGRGLQLLFYSVGIGQISSEVPQNLSASRPQDRQFILSSKKLLLSDSGFYLCAWTPGRGEQFFGPGTRLTVL.

V is TRBV10-3 and J is TRBJ2-1; 8 bases are a match to TRBD2. Looked up from germline, CDR1 is ENHRY and CDR2 is SYGVKD. The CDR3 is 15 amino acids. J gave up 3 bases and V 4 bases, and 5 bases lay outside the gene matches. Here the CDR3 DNA reads TGTGCCATCAGTGTCCAACTAGCGGACTACAATGAGCAGTTCTTC. It encodes CAISVQLADYNEQFF.

The chain employs TRBV29-1 and TRBJ2-3; no firm D call. The V gene lost 5 bases and the J gene lost 0 bases, with 6 bases spanning the gap. The CDR3 contains 12 residues. Germline lookup yields CDR1 SQVTM and CDR2 ANQGSEA. CDR3 DNA sequence: TGCAGCGTTTGGGCTAGCACAGATACGCAGTATTTT. Protein sequence: CSVWASTDTQYF.

The V call is TRBV2, the J call TRBJ1-2; D remains ambiguous. The germline CDR1 and CDR2 sequences are SNHLY and FYNNEI. This CDR3 comprises 13 residues. V was trimmed by 2 bases and J by 1 base, leaving 5 bases between them. In DNA, the CDR3 is TGTGCCAGCAGTGAAAACGGTAACTATGGCTACACCTTC. It is translated as CASSENGNYGYTF.

V is TRBV18 and J is TRBJ2-7; D may be TRBD2 (6 bases). V lost 3 bases and J 3 bases, leaving 12 bases between the germline ends. CDR1 and CDR2 from the germline V gene are KGHSH and LQKENI. This CDR3 region has 14 residues. CDR3 in amino acids: CASSPSGIDYEQYF. The CDR3 DNA follows: TGTGCCAGCTCACCTAGCGGAATTGACTACGAGCAGTACTTC.

V gene TRBV14 combines with J gene TRBJ2-3; 8 nucleotides align to TRBD2. V gave up 5 bases and J gave up 2 bases; unmatched junction bases: 3. The CDR3 is made up of 14 amino acids. Germline values: CDR1 SGHDN, CDR2 FVKESK. CDR3 nucleotides: TGTGCCAGCAGCGAGCGGGAGTTCACAGATACGCAGTATTTT. Protein sequence: CASSEREFTDTQYF.

The chain couples TRBV2 to TRBJ2-7; tentatively, D is TRBD2 (5 bases). There are 15 residues in the CDR3. Trimming left V 2 bases short and J 6 bases short, with 17 bases between. Germline V gene lookup returns CDR1 SNHLY and CDR2 FYNNEI. The CDR3 here is CASSELFVGASEQYF. CDR3 bases: TGTGCCAGCAGTGAACTGTTCGTGGGAGCCTCCGAGCAGTACTTC.

The V and J genes are TRBV19 and TRBJ2-3; no reliable D call. The germline CDR1 and CDR2 sequences are LNHDA and SQIVND (reference sequence). This CDR3 is 14 amino acids long. With 5 bases removed from V and 3 bases from J, the gap between germline ends came to 12 bases. CDR3: CASSPITPTDTQYF. The CDR3 DNA reads TGTGCCAGTAGTCCTATAACCCCGACAGATACGCAGTATTTT.

The chain employs TRBV18 and TRBJ2-3; TRBD1 matches at 9 bases. V lost 4 bases to trimming and J lost 6 bases; unmatched junction nucleotides: 8. CDR3 length: 15 amino acids. Germline V gene lookup returns CDR1 KGHSH and CDR2 LQKENI. The CDR3: CASSQTTGTGDTQYF. CDR3 nucleotides: TGTGCCAGCTCACAAACGACAGGGACAGGGGATACGCAGTATTTT.

This clone has a single count. DNA for the CDR3: TGTGCCAGCAGCGCCCACTCGGGGGAAAACACTGAAGCTTTCTTT. As protein: CASSAHSGENTEAFF. The chain carries TRBV9 and TRBJ1-1; TRBD1 is a possible D gene (5 bases). The CDR3 length is 15 residues. Looked up from germline, CDR1 is SGDLS and CDR2 is YYNGEE. Trimming cost V 3 bases and J 2 bases, with 14 bases left between them.

As concerns this clone: At one boundary the junction diverges from the germline segment, which might be a read error. The rearrangement uses TRBV7-7 and TRBJ1-3, with D perhaps TRBD1 (6 bases). The germline V gene has CDR1 SSHAT and CDR2 FNYEAQ (reference sequence). The CDR3 is made up of 15 amino acids. The CDR3 spells CASSHTGDRGNTIYF. DNA for the CDR3: TGTGCTAGCAGTCATACAGGTGACAGGGGAAACACCATATATTTT.

The V and J genes are TRBV29-1 and TRBJ2-2, with 10 bases fitting TRBD2. CDR1 SQVTM and CDR2 ANQGSEA come from the germline V gene. The CDR3 runs 13 residues. The trim removed 5 bases at V and 6 bases at J, leaving 3 bases unmatched. DNA of the CDR3: TGCAGCGTTAGCGGGAGGGCCTCCGGGGAGCTGTTTTTT. It specifies CSVSGRASGELFF.

The chain combines TRBV15 with TRBJ2-1; D might be TRBD1 (5 bases). Germline CDR1 LNHNV, CDR2 YYDKDF (reference sequence). Trimming removed 1 base at V and 3 bases at J, with 10 bases between. CDR3 length: 15 residues. CDR3 amino acids: CATSRADTFYNEQFF. The CDR3 DNA reads as TGTGCCACCAGCAGAGCGGACACCTTCTACAATGAGCAGTTCTTC.